Following are 20 T cell receptor beta chains from one sample sequenced in a study of shared clonotypes between healthy human individuals. Produced via immunoSEQ multiplex PCR; TCRdb's table is partial and in-frame only. The repertoire holds some 1 million clones, with around four fifths as singletons. The sample consisted of memory CD4+ T cells sorted from blood. Subset indicated: CD45RA-negative fraction. The receptors originated from a man in his late teens or twenties in good health.

The chain recombines TRBV2 with TRBJ2-3; 9 nucleotides match TRBD2. This CDR3 contains 12 residues. With 6 bases clipped from V and 8 bases from J, the junction kept 3 bases outside the gene matches. The V gene's germline CDR1 is SNHLY and CDR2 FYNNEI. The CDR3 nucleotides are TGTGCCAGCAGGTCGACTAGCGGTACGCAGTATTTT. This gives the protein CASRSTSGTQYF.

The chain recombines TRBV6-5 with TRBJ1-5; 7 bases agree with TRBD1. Trimming cost V 5 bases and J 4 bases; bases outside gene matches: 5. CDR1 is MNHEY, CDR2 SVGAGI, per germline. The CDR3 is made up of 14 amino acids. As DNA, the CDR3 is TGTGCCAGCAGTACGGGACAGAGAAATCAGCCCCAGCATTTT. Its translation: CASSTGQRNQPQHF.

This clone was recorded once. J is TRBJ1-1 and V is TRBV19; D is ambiguous. This CDR3 has 14 residues. The V gene lost 3 bases and the J gene lost 3 bases, with 11 bases spanning the gap. The germline V gene encodes CDR1 LNHDA and CDR2 SQIVND (reference sequence). The CDR3 DNA reads as TGTGCCAGTAGTATGGTACACCCGGACACTGAAGCTTTCTTT. Its protein is CASSMVHPDTEAFF.

The chain recombines TRBV5-5 with TRBJ2-5; the D is unclear. CDR1 is SGHKS and CDR2 is YYEKEE in the germline V gene (reference sequence). Trimming pared 6 bases from V and 4 bases from J, leaving 10 bases between. CDR3 length equals 12 residues. CDR3 sequence reads: CASTLNRETQYF. For the CDR3, the DNA is TGTGCCAGCACCCTAAACCGAGAGACCCAGTACTTC.

The chain carries TRBV4-2 and TRBJ2-3, with 15 nucleotides matching TRBD2. CDR1 LGHNA and CDR2 YNFKEQ come from the germline V gene. The CDR3 has 19 residues. Trimming removed 4 bases from V and 2 bases from J; junction bases left unmatched: 10. In DNA, the CDR3 is TGTGCCAGCAGCCTCCTCGGACTAGCGGGGGGGGAAGACACAGATACGCAGTATTTT. Residues: CASSLLGLAGGEDTDTQYF.

CDR3 sequence: CASSSNQGARGYTF. DNA for the CDR3: TGTGCCAGCAGTTCGAACCAGGGGGCGCGCGGCTACACCTTC. V usage is TRBV7-9 and J usage is TRBJ1-2, with 8 bases identical to TRBD1. Germline V lookup: CDR1 SEHNR, CDR2 FQNEAQ (reference sequence). The CDR3 is made up of 14 amino acids. V lost 6 bases to trimming and J lost 8 bases; unmatched junction nucleotides: 11.

V is TRBV25-1 and J is TRBJ2-7; 12 bases map to TRBD2. Germline CDR1 is MGHDK and CDR2 is SYGVNS. There are 17 residues in the CDR3. V was clipped by 2 bases and J by 6 bases; unmatched bases: 11. The CDR3 coding sequence is TGTGCCAGCAGTGAACTAGGGGCTAGCGGGAGGGCCCGCGAGCAGTACTTC. This encodes CASSELGASGRAREQYF.

This clone was recorded only once. This chain joins TRBV27 and TRBJ1-6, with no clear D. Germline V gene lookup returns CDR1 MNHEY and CDR2 SMNVEV (reference sequence). V was shortened by 5 bases and J by 7 bases, with 15 bases between the two germline ends. The CDR3 is made up of 15 amino acids. The CDR3 sequence: CASSPRAVQNSPLHF. The CDR3, as DNA: TGTGCCAGCAGTCCGCGGGCGGTTCAGAATTCACCCCTCCACTTT.

The chain links TRBV19 to TRBJ1-3; D not resolved. This CDR3 has 16 residues. Between the trimmed V and J ends, which lost 2 bases and 0 bases, there was a span of 11 bases. Per the germline V gene, CDR1 is LNHDA and CDR2 is SQIVND (reference sequence). CDR3 region: CASSILAGRSGNTIYF. The CDR3 nucleotides read TGTGCCAGTAGTATATTAGCAGGCCGCTCTGGAAACACCATATATTTT. The variable domain in full, completed from reference TRBV19 and TRBJ1-3, reads DGGITQSPKYLFRKEGQNVTLSCEQNLNHDAMYWYRQDPGQGLRLIYYSQIVNDFQKGDIAEGYSVSREKKESFPLTVTSAQKNPTAFYLCASSILAGRSGNTIYFGEGSWLTVV.

The chain uses TRBV7-9 and TRBJ2-3; weak D call: TRBD2 (5 bases). The V end was cut by 0 bases, the J end by 2 bases, with 9 bases between. The CDR3 is 15 amino acids. From germline, CDR1 is SEHNR and CDR2 FQNEAQ (reference sequence). The DNA of the CDR3 is TGTGCCAGCAGCTTAGCGCTAGCCCCCACAGATACGCAGTATTTT. This encodes CASSLALAPTDTQYF.

V and J are TRBV30 and TRBJ2-7; tentative D call: TRBD2 (5 bases). The CDR3 runs 12 residues. The V gene's germline CDR1 is GTSNPN and CDR2 SVGIG (reference sequence). In nucleotides, the CDR3 is TGTGCAGGGAGCGGTCTTGGCTACGAGCAGTACTTC. Translating it yields CAGSGLGYEQYF.

The chain joins TRBV6-6 to TRBJ2-7; D is perhaps TRBD2 (6 bases). Germline V gene data show CDR1 as MNHNY and CDR2 as SVGAGI (reference sequence). The CDR3 covers 14 residues. Deletions cut 2 bases from V and 2 bases from J, with 10 bases between. CDR3 residues: CASSYRGIAYEQYF. In DNA form, the CDR3 reads TGTGCCAGCAGTTACCGCGGGATAGCCTACGAGCAGTACTTC.

There are a few counts of this clone. The rearrangement uses TRBV6-5 and TRBJ1-3; D remains unclear. Germline-derived CDR1 and CDR2 are MNHEY and SVGAGI. The CDR3 has 15 amino acids. Between the trimmed V and J ends, which lost 0 bases and 2 bases, there was a span of 8 bases. The CDR3 sequence is CASSYSGSTGNTIYF. The CDR3 bases are TGTGCCAGCAGTTACTCAGGGAGTACTGGAAACACCATATATTTT.

V is TRBV18 and J is TRBJ2-2, with 7 bases that match TRBD1. V gave up 6 bases and J gave up 2 bases; unmatched junction bases: 12. This CDR3 has 17 residues. The germline V gene encodes CDR1 KGHSH and CDR2 LQKENI. The CDR3: CASSPTGTALNTGELFF. DNA for the CDR3: TGTGCCAGCTCGCCAACCGGGACAGCCTTAAACACCGGGGAGCTGTTTTTT.

J is TRBJ1-3 and V is TRBV10-3; the D gene is possibly TRBD1 (5 bases). The germline V gene encodes CDR1 ENHRY and CDR2 SYGVKD. This CDR3 has 13 residues. V was pared by 6 bases and J by 2 bases, with 8 bases between. This CDR3 is CAIRGPTGNTIYF. In DNA, the CDR3 is TGTGCCATCAGGGGACCCACTGGAAACACCATATATTTT.

For the CDR3, the DNA is TGTGCCATCAGTGAGTCTACTAGCGGACGTATAACAGATACGCAGTATTTT. It is translated as CAISESTSGRITDTQYF. This chain connects TRBV10-3 to TRBJ2-3; TRBD2 matches 8 bases. The CDR3 runs 17 residues. Germline values: CDR1 ENHRY, CDR2 SYGVKD. V shed 0 bases and J 3 bases; nucleotides not matched to a gene: 8.

The chain has TRBV10-3 and TRBJ2-3, with TRBD1 matching 8 bases. J was trimmed by 7 bases and V by 10 bases; bases with no gene match: 13. The CDR3 has 14 residues. Germline CDR1 and CDR2: ENHRY and SYGVKD. CDR3 residues: CATHDRGSLNTQYF. Here the CDR3 DNA reads TGTGCCACCCACGACAGGGGTAGTCTGAATACGCAGTATTTT.

The chain is built from TRBV7-9 and TRBJ2-7; D gene uncertain. The V and J ends lost 3 bases and 7 bases respectively, with 22 bases between them. CDR1 and CDR2 (germline): SEHNR, FQNEAQ (reference sequence). The CDR3 runs to 16 residues. The CDR3 bases are TGTGCCAGCAGCTTCCCGCCCTACCACCCCTCGCGAGAGCAGTACTTC. As protein: CASSFPPYHPSREQYF.

The chain has TRBV5-6 and TRBJ2-1, with D possibly matching TRBD2 (6 bases). Germline assignment: CDR1 SGHDT and CDR2 YYEEEE. Trimming shortened V by 6 bases and J by 0 bases, and 13 bases separated the two germline ends. CDR3 length equals 15 residues. The CDR3 is CASMEGVSSYNEQFF. Written as DNA, the CDR3 is TGTGCCAGCATGGAGGGCGTAAGCTCCTACAATGAGCAGTTCTTC.

The J gene is TRBJ2-6, the V gene TRBV28; 7 bases fit TRBD2. The J segment lost 2 bases and the V segment lost 3 bases, leaving 1 base of the junction unmatched. Germline V CDR1 and CDR2: MDHEN, SYDVKM. The CDR3 length is 15 residues. The CDR3 loop reads CASSFAGAGANVLTF. For the CDR3, the DNA is TGTGCCAGCAGTTTTGCGGGGGCTGGGGCCAACGTCCTGACTTTC.